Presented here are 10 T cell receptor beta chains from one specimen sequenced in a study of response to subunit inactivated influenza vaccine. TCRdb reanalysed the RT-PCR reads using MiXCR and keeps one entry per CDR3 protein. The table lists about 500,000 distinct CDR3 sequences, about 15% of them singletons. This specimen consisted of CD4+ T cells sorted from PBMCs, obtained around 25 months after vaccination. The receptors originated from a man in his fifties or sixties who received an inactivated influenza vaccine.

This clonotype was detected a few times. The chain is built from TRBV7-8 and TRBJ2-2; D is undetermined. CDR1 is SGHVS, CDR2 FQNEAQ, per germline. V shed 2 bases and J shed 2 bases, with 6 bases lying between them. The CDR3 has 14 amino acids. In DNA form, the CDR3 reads TGTGCCAGCAGCTTATTCAGCAACACCGGGGAGCTGTTTTTT. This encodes CASSLFSNTGELFF.

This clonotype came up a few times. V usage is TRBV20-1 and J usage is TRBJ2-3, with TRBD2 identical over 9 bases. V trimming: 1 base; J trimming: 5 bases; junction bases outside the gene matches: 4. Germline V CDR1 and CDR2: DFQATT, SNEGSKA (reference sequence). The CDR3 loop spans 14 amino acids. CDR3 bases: TGCAGTGCTAGAGCTAGCGGGAATGTAGATACGCAGTATTTT. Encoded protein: CSARASGNVDTQYF.

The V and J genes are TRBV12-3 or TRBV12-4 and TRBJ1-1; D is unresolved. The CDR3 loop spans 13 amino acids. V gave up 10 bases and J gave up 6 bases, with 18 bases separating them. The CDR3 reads CATLPIAGPEAFF. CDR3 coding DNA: TGTGCCACCCTACCAATAGCTGGCCCTGAAGCTTTCTTT.

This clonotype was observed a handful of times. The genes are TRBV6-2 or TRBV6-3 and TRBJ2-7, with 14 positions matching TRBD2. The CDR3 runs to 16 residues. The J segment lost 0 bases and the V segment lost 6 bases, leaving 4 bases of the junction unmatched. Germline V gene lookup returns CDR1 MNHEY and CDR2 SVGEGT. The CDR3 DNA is TGTGCCAGCAGGGGACTAGCGGGAGAAAACTCCTACGAGCAGTACTTC. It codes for CASRGLAGENSYEQYF.

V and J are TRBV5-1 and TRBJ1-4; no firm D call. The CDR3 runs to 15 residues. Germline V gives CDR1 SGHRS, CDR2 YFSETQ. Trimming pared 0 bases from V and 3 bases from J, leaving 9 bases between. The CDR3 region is CASSLDFFSNEKLFF. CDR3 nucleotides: TGCGCCAGCAGCTTGGACTTCTTTTCTAATGAAAAACTGTTTTTT.

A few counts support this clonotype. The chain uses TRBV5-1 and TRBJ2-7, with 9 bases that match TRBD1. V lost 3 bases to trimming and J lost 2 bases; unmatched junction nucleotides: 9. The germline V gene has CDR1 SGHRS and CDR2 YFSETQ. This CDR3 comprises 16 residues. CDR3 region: CASSYAGTGIPYEQYF. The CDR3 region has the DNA TGCGCCAGCAGCTATGCCGGGACAGGGATCCCCTACGAGCAGTACTTC.

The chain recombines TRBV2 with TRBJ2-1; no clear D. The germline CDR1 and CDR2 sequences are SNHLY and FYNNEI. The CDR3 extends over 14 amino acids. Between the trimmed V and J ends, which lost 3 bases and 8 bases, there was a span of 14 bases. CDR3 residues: CASSDQSRFDEQFF. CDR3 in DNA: TGTGCCAGCAGTGACCAGAGTCGGTTCGATGAGCAGTTCTTC.

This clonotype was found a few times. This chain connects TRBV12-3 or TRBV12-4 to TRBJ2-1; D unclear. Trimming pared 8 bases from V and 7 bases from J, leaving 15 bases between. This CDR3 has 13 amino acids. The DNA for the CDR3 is TGTGCCAGCGCACGAAGGGAACGGAATGAGCAGTTCTTC. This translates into CASARRERNEQFF.

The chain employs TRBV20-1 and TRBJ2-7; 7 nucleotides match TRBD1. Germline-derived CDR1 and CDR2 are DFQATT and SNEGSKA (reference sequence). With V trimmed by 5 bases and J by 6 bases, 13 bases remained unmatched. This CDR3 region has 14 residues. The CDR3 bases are TGCAGTGCTCCTCGACAGGGAATGTATGGCGAGCAGTACTTC. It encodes CSAPRQGMYGEQYF.

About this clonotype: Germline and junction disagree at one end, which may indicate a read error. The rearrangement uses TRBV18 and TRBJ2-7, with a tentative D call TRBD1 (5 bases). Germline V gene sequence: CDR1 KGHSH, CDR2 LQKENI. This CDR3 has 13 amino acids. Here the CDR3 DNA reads TGTGCCAGCGCGTCGACAGCCTCCTACGAACAGTACTTC. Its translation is CASASTASYEQYF.